The rows below give T cell receptor beta chains drawn from one sample of a study of blood T cells in healthy people across ages. Via MiXCR, TCRdb re-called the 5' RACE reads, giving one row per CDR3 protein. The table shows around 700,000 distinct CDR3 sequences, with just under 25% occurring only once. These same records also appear under a second study, on T cells of mothers and their children.

The sample was blood. All receptors come from a boy aged 5-17 years in good health. Both conserved end residues are part of each CDR3. Each record gives: D gene, clone size, J gene, V gene, CDR3 DNA, CDR3 protein. The D gene is left open where the match is weak. Clone size is not always given. Where it is, it says once, few, many or a class for expanded clones.

d_gene: TRBD1; abundance: few; j_gene: TRBJ2-1; v_gene: TRBV12-3/TRBV12-4; CDR3nt: TGTGCCAGCAGTCCCATAAGGACAGGGGTGTACAATGAGCAGTTCTTC; CDR3aa: CASSPIRTGVYNEQFF
d_gene: NA; abundance: few; j_gene: TRBJ2-7; v_gene: TRBV11-2; CDR3nt: TGTGCCAGCAGCTTAGTTGAAGTCGACGAGCAGTACTTC; CDR3aa: CASSLVEVDEQYF
d_gene: TRBD1; abundance: once; j_gene: TRBJ2-1; v_gene: TRBV5-5; CDR3nt: TGTGCCAGCAGGTTAATTCCCGGGACAGGGGGAAATAATGAGCAGTTCTTC; CDR3aa: CASRLIPGTGGNNEQFF
d_gene: NA; abundance: NA; j_gene: TRBJ2-1; v_gene: TRBV24-1; CDR3nt: TGTGCCACCAGTGATTACGCTGAGCAGTTCTTC; CDR3aa: CATSDYAEQFF
d_gene: NA; abundance: few; j_gene: TRBJ2-1; v_gene: TRBV5-1; CDR3nt: TGCGCCAGCAGCTTGCCTAGTGGCGATGAGCAGTTCTTC; CDR3aa: CASSLPSGDEQFF
d_gene: TRBD1; abundance: NA; j_gene: TRBJ2-7; v_gene: TRBV10-3; CDR3nt: TGTGCCATCAGTGAGGGGACAGGATCCTACGAGCAGTACTTC; CDR3aa: CAISEGTGSYEQYF
d_gene: NA; abundance: few; j_gene: TRBJ2-5; v_gene: TRBV29-1; CDR3nt: TGCAGCGTTGACGCGGGGGCCAACCAAGAGACCCAGTACTTC; CDR3aa: CSVDAGANQETQYF
d_gene: NA; abundance: NA; j_gene: TRBJ1-2; v_gene: TRBV12-3/TRBV12-4; CDR3nt: TGTGCCAGCAGTTCCGGTCCTCTCACCGCGGATGGCTACACCTTC; CDR3aa: CASSSGPLTADGYTF
d_gene: TRBD1; abundance: NA; j_gene: TRBJ1-1; v_gene: TRBV4-2; CDR3nt: TGTGCCAGCAGCCAGGAGCCGGGACAGGGGTCTAGGGGCTTT; CDR3aa: CASSQEPGQGSRGF
d_gene: NA; abundance: NA; j_gene: TRBJ2-1; v_gene: TRBV29-1; CDR3nt: TGCAGCGTTTCTAGGGTTTGGGAGCAGTTCTTC; CDR3aa: CSVSRVWEQFF
d_gene: NA; abundance: few; j_gene: TRBJ2-5; v_gene: TRBV5-1; CDR3nt: TGCGCCAGCAGCTGGACGAACTCGGAGACCCAGTACTTC; CDR3aa: CASSWTNSETQYF
d_gene: NA; abundance: NA; j_gene: TRBJ2-3; v_gene: TRBV20-1; CDR3nt: TGCAGTGCCCTCCGAGGTCAAAGCGGTACGCAGTATTTT; CDR3aa: CSALRGQSGTQYF
d_gene: TRBD1; abundance: NA; j_gene: TRBJ2-1; v_gene: TRBV12-5; CDR3nt: TGTGCTAGTGGTTTGTTAACAGGGGCCAATGAGCAGTTCTTC; CDR3aa: CASGLLTGANEQFF
d_gene: TRBD2; abundance: NA; j_gene: TRBJ2-1; v_gene: TRBV4-1; CDR3nt: TGCGCCAGCAGCCAAGTACTAGCGGGATACAATGAGCAGTTCTTC; CDR3aa: CASSQVLAGYNEQFF
d_gene: NA; abundance: NA; j_gene: TRBJ2-5; v_gene: TRBV6-5; CDR3nt: TGTGCCAGCAGATACGGACCGGAGACCCAGTACTTC; CDR3aa: CASRYGPETQYF
d_gene: NA; abundance: few; j_gene: TRBJ2-3; v_gene: TRBV24-1; CDR3nt: TGTGCCACCAGTGATTTGACCGGGGATACGCAGTATTTT; CDR3aa: CATSDLTGDTQYF
d_gene: NA; abundance: NA; j_gene: TRBJ1-3; v_gene: TRBV28; CDR3nt: TGTGCCAGCAGTTTATTAGGGGGCTCTGGAAACACCATATATTTT; CDR3aa: CASSLLGGSGNTIYF
d_gene: NA; abundance: few; j_gene: TRBJ2-7; v_gene: TRBV7-2; CDR3nt: TGTGCCAGCAGCTTACCAGCGGAAAATTACGAGCAGTACTTC; CDR3aa: CASSLPAENYEQYF
d_gene: NA; abundance: few; j_gene: TRBJ1-4; v_gene: TRBV5-1; CDR3nt: TGCGCCAGCAGCTTCAATGGGCAGCTGAATGAAAAACTGTTTTTT; CDR3aa: CASSFNGQLNEKLFF
d_gene: NA; abundance: few; j_gene: TRBJ2-3; v_gene: TRBV4-3; CDR3nt: TGCGCCAGCAGCCGCTATGTCGATCGTACGCAGTATTTT; CDR3aa: CASSRYVDRTQYF
d_gene: NA; abundance: few; j_gene: TRBJ2-5; v_gene: TRBV29-1; CDR3nt: TGCAGCGTTGATCGTGCCCAGGGCGGAGAGACCCAGTACTTC; CDR3aa: CSVDRAQGGETQYF
d_gene: NA; abundance: NA; j_gene: TRBJ2-7; v_gene: TRBV7-9; CDR3nt: TGTGCCAGCAGCTTACTTCCGGATAGCGAGCAGTACTTC; CDR3aa: CASSLLPDSEQYF